This TCR beta chain comes out of a study of cytomegalovirus exposure and HLA in healthy donors. Findings and caveats of the study: Many donors carried some public TCRs, although rarity characterized most TCR sequences. The study listed under 200 cytomegalovirus-associated TCR beta chains.

Amplification used 60 Vbeta primers and 13 Jbeta primers. TCRdb's table, derived via immunoSEQ multiplex PCR, lists solely in-frame clones and lacks some. Counted here are around 160,000 clones, approximately 70% occurring once; the ten biggest clones make up less than 3.5%. Comments on this clone: What it recognizes is unknown.

CDR3 size: 16 residues. The V gene lost 2 bases and the J gene lost 5 bases, with 16 bases spanning the gap. Germline V gene sequence: CDR1 SGHVS, CDR2 FNYEAQ. Sequencing input: PBMCs. The receptor was derived from a woman aged 40 to 50 in good health and CMV-seropositive. The rearrangement joins TRBV7-6 to TRBJ2-1, with a tentative D call TRBD2 (6 bases). CDR3 coding DNA: TGTGCCAGCAGCTTAAACGGGAGACGGGCCCACAATGAGCAGTTCTTC. It specifies CASSLNGRRAHNEQFF.